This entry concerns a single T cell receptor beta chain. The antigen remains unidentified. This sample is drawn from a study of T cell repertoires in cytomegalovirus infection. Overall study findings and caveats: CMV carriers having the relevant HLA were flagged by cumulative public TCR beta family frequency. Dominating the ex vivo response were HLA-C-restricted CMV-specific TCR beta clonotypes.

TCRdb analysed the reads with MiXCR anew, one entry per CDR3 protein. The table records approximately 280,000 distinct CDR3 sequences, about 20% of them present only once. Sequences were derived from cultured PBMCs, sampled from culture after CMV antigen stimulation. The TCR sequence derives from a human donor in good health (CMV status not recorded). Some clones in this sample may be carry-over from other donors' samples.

CDR3 in DNA: TGTGCCAGCAGCTTAGGGCCCATCTCGGGCTATGGCTACACCTTC. It yields the protein CASSLGPISGYGYTF. The V and J genes are TRBV7-2 and TRBJ1-2; no clear D gene. The germline CDR1 and CDR2 sequences are SGHTA and FQGNSA. The CDR3 runs to 15 residues. The V gene lost 1 base and the J gene lost 4 bases, with 13 bases spanning the gap.